A selection of T cell receptor beta chains follows, all from one sample in a study of brain T cells in children with intractable seizures. Produced via immunoSEQ multiplex PCR; TCRdb's table is partial and in-frame only. The sample records 300,000 to 400,000 clones, roughly 93% being singletons. The specimen was peripheral blood, collected more than 4 months after surgery. The receptor set was obtained from a boy in the first two years of life with tuberous sclerosis and intractable seizures. CDR3s include the opening cysteine and the closing phenylalanine or tryptophan. A D gene is named only where the DNA matches it firmly. Where a row states a size, it is once, few, many or the class of an expanded clone; other rows omit it.

v_call	j_call	clone_size	d_call	cdr3_aa	cdr3_nt
TRBV9	TRBJ1-6	NA	NA	CASSVSSHNSPLHF	TGTGCCAGCAGCGTCTCATCCCATAATTCACCCCTCCACTTT
TRBV3-1/TRBV3-2	TRBJ2-7	NA	NA	CASSQDLNGWSQYF	TGTGCCAGCAGCCAAGATCTCAATGGGTGGTCGCAGTACTTC
TRBV5-1	TRBJ2-1	NA	NA	CASSLERGHGSYNEQFF	TGCGCCAGCAGCTTGGAAAGGGGACACGGCTCCTACAATGAGCAGTTCTTC
TRBV2	TRBJ1-2	NA	TRBD1	CASSGQGYNYGYTF	TGTGCCAGCAGCGGACAGGGGTATAACTATGGCTACACCTTC
TRBV24-1	TRBJ2-3	NA	TRBD2	CATSDLAGEVTDTQYF	TGTGCCACCAGTGATTTAGCGGGAGAGGTCACAGATACGCAGTATTTT
TRBV7-9	TRBJ2-2	NA	NA	CASRKGGALSGELFF	TGTGCCAGCAGGAAGGGGGGCGCTCTCTCCGGGGAGCTGTTTTTT
TRBV14	TRBJ2-7	once	TRBD2	CASSAGLASSGTSYEQYF	TGTGCCAGCAGCGCGGGACTAGCGTCGAGTGGGACTTCCTACGAGCAGTACTTC
TRBV30	TRBJ2-1	NA	TRBD2	CAWIAGGAYNEQFF	TGTGCCTGGATTGCGGGAGGGGCCTACAATGAGCAGTTCTTC
TRBV7-6	TRBJ1-2	once	NA	CASAPGYYGYTF	TGTGCCAGTGCCCCGGGGTACTATGGCTACACCTTC
TRBV10-3	TRBJ2-7	NA	NA	CAISESSEFEEQYF	TGTGCCATCAGTGAGTCCTCCGAGTTCGAGGAGCAGTACTTC
TRBV24-1	TRBJ2-3	NA	TRBD1	CATSDQGDGADTQYF	TGTGCCACCAGTGATCAGGGGGATGGCGCAGATACGCAGTATTTT
TRBV28	TRBJ2-1	NA	TRBD1	CASSSPTTGNYNEQFF	TGTGCCAGCAGTTCGCCCACGACAGGGAACTACAATGAGCAGTTCTTC
TRBV2	TRBJ2-7	NA	TRBD2	CASARGDRSYEQYF	TGTGCCAGCGCCCGGGGGGACCGGTCCTACGAGCAGTACTTC
TRBV7-8	TRBJ1-4	NA	TRBD1	CASSPRTGGNEKLFF	TGTGCCAGCAGCCCAAGGACAGGGGGTAATGAAAAACTGTTTTTT
TRBV20-1	TRBJ1-2	NA	TRBD1	CSASISGQGYGYTF	TGCAGTGCTAGTATCTCAGGACAGGGATATGGCTACACCTTC
TRBV10-3	TRBJ1-1	NA	NA	CAISETRDTEAFF	TGTGCCATCAGTGAGACCAGGGACACTGAAGCTTTCTTT
TRBV4-1	TRBJ1-6	NA	NA	CASSQDWGSSYNSPLHF	TGCGCCAGCAGCCAAGATTGGGGGAGCTCCTATAATTCACCCCTCCACTTT
TRBV20-1	TRBJ1-5	NA	NA	CSASGRANQPQHF	TGCAGTGCTAGTGGCCGGGCCAATCAGCCCCAGCATTTT
TRBV27	TRBJ1-2	NA	NA	CASSRSPPGGYTF	TGTGCCAGCAGCCGATCACCCCCCGGCGGCTACACCTTC
TRBV2	TRBJ2-1	once	NA	CASRTGSSYNEQFF	TGTGCCAGCAGAACAGGGAGCTCCTACAATGAGCAGTTCTTC
TRBV19	TRBJ2-2	NA	NA	CASSVTGFGELFF	TGTGCCAGTAGTGTGACAGGATTCGGGGAGCTGTTTTTT
TRBV7-6	TRBJ2-3	NA	NA	CASSFIASAGGDTQYF	TGTGCCAGCAGCTTTATAGCTAGCGCCGGAGGAGATACGCAGTATTTT
TRBV19	TRBJ2-1	once	TRBD2	CASSQEGLAGPSYNEQFF	TGTGCCAGTAGTCAAGAAGGACTAGCGGGACCCTCCTACAATGAGCAGTTCTTC
TRBV10-3	TRBJ1-2	NA	NA	CAISANLGVWGYTF	TGTGCCATCAGTGCTAACCTAGGAGTGTGGGGCTACACCTTC
TRBV6-5	TRBJ1-1	NA	NA	CASSYAGWNTEAFF	TGTGCCAGCAGTTACGCAGGGTGGAACACTGAAGCTTTCTTT
TRBV25-1	TRBJ1-1	NA	NA	CASSDESPGQAVNTEAFF	TGTGCCAGCAGTGATGAATCCCCGGGGCAGGCGGTGAACACTGAAGCTTTCTTT
TRBV6-5	TRBJ2-7	once	NA	CASTTRGRDYEQYF	TGTGCCAGCACCACACGCGGGCGAGACTACGAGCAGTACTTC
TRBV24-1	TRBJ2-7	NA	TRBD2	CATSDLRSGRPGEQYF	TGTGCCACCAGTGATTTAAGGAGCGGGAGGCCGGGAGAGCAGTACTTC
TRBV5-1	TRBJ2-1	NA	TRBD2	CASSLGGSSYNEQFF	TGCGCCAGCAGCTTGGGCGGGAGCTCCTACAATGAGCAGTTCTTC
TRBV11-3	TRBJ2-2	NA	NA	CASSPGARGSNTGELFF	TGTGCCAGCAGCCCGGGGGCCAGGGGTTCGAACACCGGGGAGCTGTTTTTT
TRBV14	TRBJ2-2	NA	TRBD1	CASSRQGAANTGELFF	TGTGCCAGCAGCCGACAGGGGGCTGCTAACACCGGGGAGCTGTTTTTT
TRBV6-1	TRBJ1-1	NA	NA	CASSDRENTEAFF	TGTGCCAGCAGTGATAGGGAGAACACTGAAGCTTTCTTT
TRBV9	TRBJ2-6	NA	NA	CASSVDALGANVLTF	TGTGCCAGCAGCGTAGACGCCCTCGGGGCCAACGTCCTGACTTTC
TRBV15	TRBJ1-1	NA	NA	CATRPSVHRGTF	TGTGCCACCAGGCCCAGCGTTCATAGGGGGACCTTT
TRBV24-1	TRBJ1-1	NA	NA	CATSDNQNTEAFF	TGTGCCACCAGTGATAACCAGAACACTGAAGCTTTCTTT
TRBV15	TRBJ2-7	NA	NA	CATSSPGAGTYEQYF	TGTGCCACCAGCAGTCCTGGGGCGGGGACCTACGAGCAGTACTTC
TRBV7-9	TRBJ2-1	NA	NA	CASSPISGRVYNEQFF	TGTGCCAGCAGCCCGATTAGCGGAAGAGTCTACAATGAGCAGTTCTTC
TRBV6-5	TRBJ2-5	NA	TRBD2	CASSPRRGLQETQYF	TGTGCCAGCAGTCCTCGACGGGGACTACAAGAGACCCAGTACTTC
TRBV27	TRBJ2-2	NA	NA	CASSLSLPSLTGELFF	TGTGCCAGCAGTTTATCACTACCTAGCCTAACCGGGGAGCTGTTTTTT
TRBV30	TRBJ1-2	NA	TRBD1	CAWSDIRTPPGQGGYGYTF	TGTGCCTGGAGTGACATTCGCACCCCCCCGGGACAGGGCGGCTATGGCTACACCTTC
TRBV7-2	TRBJ2-7	NA	NA	CASSLVSQYYEQYF	TGTGCCAGCAGCTTAGTTTCCCAGTACTACGAGCAGTACTTC
TRBV30	TRBJ2-5	NA	NA	CAWSGLAGAETQYF	TGTGCCTGGAGTGGACTGGCGGGGGCAGAGACCCAGTACTTC
TRBV24-1	TRBJ2-3	NA	NA	CATSAAGLGSVADTQYF	TGTGCCACCAGTGCAGCAGGTCTGGGTTCGGTTGCAGATACGCAGTATTTT
TRBV19	TRBJ1-6	NA	NA	CASSTTPGDGSPLHF	TGTGCCAGTAGTACCACCCCCGGGGACGGTTCACCCCTCCACTTT